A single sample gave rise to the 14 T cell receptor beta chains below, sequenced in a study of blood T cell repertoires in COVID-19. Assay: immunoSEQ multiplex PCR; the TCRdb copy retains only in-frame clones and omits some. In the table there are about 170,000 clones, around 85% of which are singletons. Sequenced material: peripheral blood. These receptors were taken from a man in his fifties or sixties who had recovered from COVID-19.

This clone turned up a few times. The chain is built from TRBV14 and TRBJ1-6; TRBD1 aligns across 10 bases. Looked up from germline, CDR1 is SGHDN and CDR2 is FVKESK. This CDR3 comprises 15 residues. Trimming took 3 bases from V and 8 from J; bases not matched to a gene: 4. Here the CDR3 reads CASSQTGGFYSPLHF. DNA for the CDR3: TGTGCCAGCAGCCAGACAGGGGGCTTTTATTCACCCCTCCACTTT.

The CDR3: CASSLGQGLSYNEQFF. The CDR3 bases are TGTGCCAGCAGCTTAGGACAGGGTTTGTCCTACAATGAGCAGTTCTTC. The chain is built from TRBV5-4 and TRBJ2-1, with TRBD1 matching over 8 bases. This CDR3 spans 16 amino acids. CDR1 is SGHNT and CDR2 is YYREEE in the germline V gene (reference sequence). With V trimmed by 2 bases and J by 1 base, 5 bases remained unmatched.

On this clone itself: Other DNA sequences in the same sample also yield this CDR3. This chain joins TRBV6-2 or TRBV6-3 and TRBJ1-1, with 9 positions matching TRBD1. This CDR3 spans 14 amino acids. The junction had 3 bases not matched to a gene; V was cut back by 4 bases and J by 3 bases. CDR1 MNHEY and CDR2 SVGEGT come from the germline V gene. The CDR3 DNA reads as TGTGCCAGCAGTTCGACAGGGGGGTACACTGAAGCTTTCTTT. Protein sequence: CASSSTGGYTEAFF.

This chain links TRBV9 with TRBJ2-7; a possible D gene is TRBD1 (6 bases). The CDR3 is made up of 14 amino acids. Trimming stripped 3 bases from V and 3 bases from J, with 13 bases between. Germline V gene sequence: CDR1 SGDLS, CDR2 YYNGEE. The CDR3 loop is CASSGAARGYEQYF. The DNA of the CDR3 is TGTGCCAGCAGCGGGGCAGCCAGGGGCTACGAGCAGTACTTC.

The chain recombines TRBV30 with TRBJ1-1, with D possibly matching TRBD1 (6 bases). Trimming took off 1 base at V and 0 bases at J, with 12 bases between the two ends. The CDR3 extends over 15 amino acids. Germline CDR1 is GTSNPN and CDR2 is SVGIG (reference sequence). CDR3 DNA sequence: TGTGCCTGGAGTGCAACAGGGTTTATGAACACTGAAGCTTTCTTT. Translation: CAWSATGFMNTEAFF. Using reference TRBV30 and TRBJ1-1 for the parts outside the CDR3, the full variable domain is SQTIHQWPATLVQPVGSPLSLECTVEGTSNPNLYWYRQAAGRGLQLLFYSVGIGQISSEVPQNLSASRPQDRQFILSSKKLLLSDSGFYLCAWSATGFMNTEAFFGQGTRLTVV.

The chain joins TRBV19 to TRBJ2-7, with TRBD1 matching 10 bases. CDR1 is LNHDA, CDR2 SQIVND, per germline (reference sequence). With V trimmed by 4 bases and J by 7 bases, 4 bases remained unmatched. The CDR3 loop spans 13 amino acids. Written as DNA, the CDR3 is TGTGCCAGTAGTAGGGGACAGGGGCGGGAGCAGTACTTC. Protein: CASSRGQGREQYF.

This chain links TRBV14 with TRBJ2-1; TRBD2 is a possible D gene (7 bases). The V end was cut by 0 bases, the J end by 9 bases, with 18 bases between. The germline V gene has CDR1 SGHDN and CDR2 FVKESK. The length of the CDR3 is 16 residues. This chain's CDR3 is CASSQDLRGGYCEQFF. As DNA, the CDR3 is TGTGCCAGCAGCCAAGATTTGAGGGGGGGATATTGTGAGCAGTTCTTC. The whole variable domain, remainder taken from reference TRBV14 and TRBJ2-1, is EAGVTQFPSHSVIEKGQTVTLRCDPISGHDNLYWYRRVMGKEIKFLLHFVKESKQDESGMPNNRFLAERTGGTYSTLKVQPAELEDSGVYFCASSQDLRGGYCEQFFGPGTRLTVL.

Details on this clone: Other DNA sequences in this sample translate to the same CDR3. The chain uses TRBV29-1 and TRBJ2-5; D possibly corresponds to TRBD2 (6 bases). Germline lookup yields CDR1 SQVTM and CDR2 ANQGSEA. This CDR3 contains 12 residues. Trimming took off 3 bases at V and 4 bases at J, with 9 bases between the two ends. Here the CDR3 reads CSVDRGRETQYF. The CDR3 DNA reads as TGCAGCGTTGACCGGGGGAGAGAGACCCAGTACTTC. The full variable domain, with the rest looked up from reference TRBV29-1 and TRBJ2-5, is SAVISQKPSRDICQRGTSLTIQCQVDSQVTMMFWYRQQPGQSLTLIATANQGSEATYESGFVIDKFPISRPNLTFSTLTVSNMSPEDSSIYLCSVDRGRETQYFGPGTRLLVL.

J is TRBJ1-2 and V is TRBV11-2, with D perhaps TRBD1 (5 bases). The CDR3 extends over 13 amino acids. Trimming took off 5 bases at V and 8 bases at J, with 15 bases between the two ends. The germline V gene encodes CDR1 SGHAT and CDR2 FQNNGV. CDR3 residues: CASSAGTGGGYTF. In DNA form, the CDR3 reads TGTGCCAGCAGCGCGGGGACTGGGGGAGGCTACACCTTC. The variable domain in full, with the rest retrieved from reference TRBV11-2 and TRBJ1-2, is EAGVAQSPRYKIIEKRQSVAFWCNPISGHATLYWYQQILGQGPKLLIQFQNNGVVDDSQLPKDRFSAERLKGVDSTLKIQPAKLEDSAVYLCASSAGTGGGYTFGSGTRLTVV.

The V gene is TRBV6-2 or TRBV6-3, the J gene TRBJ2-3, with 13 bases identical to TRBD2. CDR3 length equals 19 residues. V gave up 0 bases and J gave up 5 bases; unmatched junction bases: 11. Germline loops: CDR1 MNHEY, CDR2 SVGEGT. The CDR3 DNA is TGTGCCAGCAGTTACTCGCTGGGACTAGCGGGGACCATGGGAGATACGCAGTATTTT. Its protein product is CASSYSLGLAGTMGDTQYF.

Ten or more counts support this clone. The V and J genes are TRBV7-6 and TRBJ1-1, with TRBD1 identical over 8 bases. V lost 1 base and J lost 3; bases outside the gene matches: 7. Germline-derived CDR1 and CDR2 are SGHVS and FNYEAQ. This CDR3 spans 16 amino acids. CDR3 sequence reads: CASSLDRQGKDTEAFF. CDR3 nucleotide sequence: TGTGCCAGCAGCTTAGACCGACAGGGGAAGGACACTGAAGCTTTCTTT.

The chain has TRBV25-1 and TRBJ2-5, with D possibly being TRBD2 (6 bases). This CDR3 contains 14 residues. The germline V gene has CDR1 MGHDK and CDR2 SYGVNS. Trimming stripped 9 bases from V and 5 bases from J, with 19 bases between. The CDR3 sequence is CASQRDGGVETQYF. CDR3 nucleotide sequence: TGTGCCAGTCAGAGGGACGGAGGGGTGGAGACCCAGTACTTC.

In nucleotides, the CDR3 is TGTGCCAGCAGCCCTCCGGACAGGGGAAACTATGGCTACACCTTC. The encoded protein is CASSPPDRGNYGYTF. This chain links TRBV2 with TRBJ1-2, with 9 bases aligning to TRBD1. The V gene end was trimmed by 6 bases and the J gene end by 2 bases; junction bases not matched to a gene: 7. The length of the CDR3 is 15 residues. CDR1 and CDR2 (germline): SNHLY, FYNNEI.

CDR3: CAISSSYNSPLHF. The DNA of the CDR3 is TGTGCCATCAGCAGCTCCTATAATTCACCCCTCCACTTT. The rearrangement links TRBV10-3 to TRBJ1-6; D gene uncertain. This CDR3 is 13 amino acids long. Trimming pared 6 bases from V and 0 bases from J, leaving 3 bases between. CDR1 and CDR2 (germline): ENHRY, SYGVKD.